Detailed here is one T cell receptor (beta chain). Assay used: immunoSEQ multiplex PCR; TCRdb lists only in-frame clones, some missing. The sample lists about 140,000 clones; roughly 82% were seen once. The data derive from a study of blood T cell repertoires in COVID-19. Study-wide background: Whether acute or convalescent, the COVID-19 samples came from the United States, Italy and Spain.

Trimming took 0 bases from V and 3 from J; bases not matched to a gene: 7. Germline V gene sequence: CDR1 SGHDT, CDR2 YYEEEE. The CDR3 spans 16 residues. This sequence was found in an elderly man with acute or convalescent COVID-19. What was sequenced was peripheral blood. The chain couples TRBV5-6 to TRBJ2-3; 7 bases are shared with TRBD1. The CDR3 nucleotides read TGTGCCAGCAGCTTGGCGTCGGACAGGAGGACAGATACGCAGTATTTT. Protein product: CASSLASDRRTDTQYF.